This T cell receptor (beta chain) was recorded in a study of blood T cells in healthy people across ages. This CDR3 is 17 amino acids long. The germline CDR1 and CDR2 sequences are LGHNA and YNFKEQ. Trimming cost V 0 bases and J 4 bases; bases outside gene matches: 7. Then a second PCR, running roughly 7 to 11 cycles, was carried out with a sample-barcoded 5' primer and a J-beta primer mix. TCRdb processed the 5' RACE reads anew with MiXCR; each CDR3 protein has one entry. Of around 800,000 distinct CDR3 sequences detected, around a quarter appear once; the ten largest clones hold around 2.9%. This clonotype was detected a few times. This sample also belongs to another study, concerning T cells of mothers and their children.

Sequencing was carried out using blood. J is TRBJ2-2 and V is TRBV4-2, with 8 bases matching TRBD1. This TCR derives from a boy aged 5-17 years in good health. The CDR3 DNA follows: TGTGCCAGCAGCCAAGATCGGAGGACAGGGCCCACCGGGGAGCTGTTTTTT. This codes for CASSQDRRTGPTGELFF.